This TCR beta chain derives from a study of cytomegalovirus exposure and HLA in healthy donors. Regarding the study as a whole: Reports credit the classifier with highly specific, highly sensitive diagnosis of cytomegalovirus status. Specificity of a few CMV-associated chains for CMV antigens was verified in vitro. Investigators reported 164 TCR beta chains as tied to cytomegalovirus.

With 60 Vbeta and 13 Jbeta primers, the PCR was carried out. Original handling: Approximately 86 million unique TCR beta chains, 9.5 million to 14 million shared, were counted in a later analysis. Profiling relied on immunoSEQ multiplex PCR, and the TCRdb table lists in-frame clones only, not all of them. From that table come the V and J calls and clone size; the DNA was used to work out D and trimming. The sample lists about 160,000 clones, around 80% occurring once. The CDR3 is 15 residues long. Germline values: CDR1 SGHVS, CDR2 FNYEAQ. With V trimmed by 4 bases and J by 0 bases, 2 bases remained unmatched. Note on this clone: Its cognate antigen is unknown.

The chain carries TRBV7-6 and TRBJ2-2; 7 nucleotides align to TRBD1. The sequenced sample was PBMCs. The TCR comes from a woman aged 35 to 49 in good health and CMV-seronegative. The CDR3 coding sequence is TGTGCCAGCAGCTCGGGACAGCCGAACACCGGGGAGCTGTTTTTT. Protein: CASSSGQPNTGELFF.